The clone carrying this TCR beta chain has at least ten counts. What it binds is unknown. Germline CDR1 reads SNHLY; CDR2 reads FYNNEI. The V and J ends lost 7 bases and 9 bases, in that order; junction bases with no gene match: 11. The CDR3 contains 15 residues. The source material, RNA transcripts, was used to amplify TCR beta CDR3 regions. HTBI primers were the set used in a first-round RT-PCR of the TCR CDR3. TCRdb ran MiXCR on the multiplex PCR reads and lists one entry per CDR3 protein. The table includes approximately 430,000 distinct CDR3 sequences, around a sixth detected once. This sample was included in a study of T cells in Graves' hyperthyroidism and ophthalmopathy. Points from the study as a whole: Most thyroid clonotypes expanded above 0.001 appeared in blood too. A model of 13 V-J features distinguished ophthalmopathy from stable hyperthyroidism.

Exclusion followed for patients with uncontrolled infection, other autoimmune disease, pregnancy or lactation. Orbital computed tomography, thyroid ultrasound, serum thyroxine and TRAb, and clinical symptoms together informed the diagnoses. What was sequenced was blood. The clonotype comes from a woman under 30 with Graves' hyperthyroidism. This chain uses TRBV2 with TRBJ1-6, with 8 bases lining up with TRBD1. Here the CDR3 reads CASNQGQAGGSPLHF. CDR3 bases: TGTGCCAGCAACCAGGGACAGGCAGGTGGTTCACCCCTCCACTTT.